Listed here are 24 T cell receptor beta chains from one sample, sequenced in a study of T cells after posttransplantation cyclophosphamide. Treatment was busulfan-fludarabine conditioning, a marrow graft, and cyclophosphamide on days +3 and +4. The table came from immunoSEQ multiplex PCR; TCRdb's copy has only in-frame clones and leaves some out. This table has around 17,000 clones, about 90% appearing once. Source: CD4+ T cells sorted from blood, taken after allogeneic stem cell transplant with posttransplant cyclophosphamide. These receptor sequences come from a male patient aged 55-69 years who received an allogeneic stem cell transplant from a related donor and was CMV-positive. Certain T cells may be donor cells from the graft.

The J gene is TRBJ1-1, the V gene TRBV2, with D perhaps TRBD1 (6 bases). V was pared by 2 bases and J by 1 base, with 11 bases between. The CDR3 has 15 residues. Germline CDR1 is SNHLY and CDR2 is FYNNEI. In DNA form, the CDR3 reads TGTGCCAGCAGTGAATTGGGCAGGGGGAACACTGAAGCTTTCTTT. It is translated as CASSELGRGNTEAFF.

The chain uses TRBV2 and TRBJ2-5; the match to TRBD1 covers 10 bases. Looked up from germline, CDR1 is SNHLY and CDR2 is FYNNEI. After removal of 6 bases from V and 8 bases from J, the junction contained 12 bases not matched to a gene. CDR3 size: 15 residues. CDR3: CASSWDRGYQGTQYF. CDR3 in DNA: TGTGCCAGCAGCTGGGACAGGGGCTACCAAGGTACCCAGTACTTC.

The CDR3 loop is CASIPWTGVNEKLFF. CDR3 DNA: TGTGCCAGCATCCCGTGGACAGGGGTGAATGAAAAACTGTTTTTT. This chain joins TRBV6-6 and TRBJ1-4, with 9 positions matching TRBD1. The J segment lost 5 bases and the V segment lost 7 bases, leaving 8 bases of the junction unmatched. The germline CDR1 and CDR2 sequences are MNHNY and SVGAGI (reference sequence). CDR3 length: 15 residues.

The chain uses TRBV30 and TRBJ1-1; D may be TRBD1 (5 bases). Germline loops: CDR1 GTSNPN, CDR2 SVGIG (reference sequence). The CDR3 is 13 amino acids. V lost 3 bases and J lost 1, with 9 bases in between. CDR3 residues: CAWSKTGNTEAFF. The CDR3 DNA is TGTGCCTGGAGCAAAACAGGGAACACTGAAGCTTTCTTT.

As DNA, the CDR3 is TGTGCCAGCAGTCTATACAGGGTCAATGAGCAGTTCTTC. This encodes CASSLYRVNEQFF. The V call is TRBV2, the J call TRBJ2-1; tentative D call: TRBD1 (6 bases). V was clipped by 5 bases and J by 6 bases, with 11 bases between them. The CDR3 length is 13 residues. Germline values: CDR1 SNHLY, CDR2 FYNNEI.

The V call is TRBV28, the J call TRBJ2-5, with TRBD1 as a possible D gene (5 bases). CDR1 MDHEN and CDR2 SYDVKM come from the germline V gene. The germline V and J ends were trimmed by 2 bases and 2 bases, with 9 bases remaining between them. The CDR3 loop spans 14 amino acids. The CDR3 is CASSLGAPQETQYF. In DNA, the CDR3 is TGTGCCAGCAGTTTAGGGGCACCGCAAGAGACCCAGTACTTC.

V and J are TRBV19 and TRBJ2-1; no clear D gene. V lost 5 bases and J lost 0, with 11 bases in between. The CDR3 runs 15 residues. Germline CDR1 is LNHDA and CDR2 is SQIVND (reference sequence). The CDR3 region is CASSRGRSSYNEQFF. CDR3 nucleotides: TGTGCCAGTAGTCGAGGTCGCAGCTCCTACAATGAGCAGTTCTTC. Supplemented by reference TRBV19 and TRBJ2-1, the full variable domain reads DGGITQSPKYLFRKEGQNVTLSCEQNLNHDAMYWYRQDPGQGLRLIYYSQIVNDFQKGDIAEGYSVSREKKESFPLTVTSAQKNPTAFYLCASSRGRSSYNEQFFGPGTRLTVL.

The CDR3 DNA is TGCAGCGTTGAGGGGGCTGGAGATACGCAGTATTTT. It translates to CSVEGAGDTQYF. J is TRBJ2-3 and V is TRBV29-1; possibly TRBD1 for D (6 bases). Germline V gene lookup returns CDR1 SQVTM and CDR2 ANQGSEA. Trimming took off 3 bases at V and 5 bases at J, with 9 bases between the two ends. The CDR3 extends over 12 amino acids.

This rearrangement joins TRBV18 to TRBJ1-3; D uncertain. Germline loops: CDR1 KGHSH, CDR2 LQKENI. The CDR3 runs to 14 residues. Trimming pared 2 bases from V and 4 bases from J, leaving 9 bases between. CDR3 region: CASSPMTGGNTIYF. CDR3 nucleotides: TGTGCCAGCTCACCAATGACGGGAGGAAACACCATATATTTT.

The chain carries TRBV19 and TRBJ1-6; 8 bases line up with TRBD1. Germline loops: CDR1 LNHDA, CDR2 SQIVND (reference sequence). V lost 2 bases to trimming and J lost 8 bases; unmatched junction nucleotides: 20. The CDR3 consists of 20 residues. This chain's CDR3 is CASSISFVGTGAASDSPLHF. The CDR3 DNA sequence: TGTGCCAGTAGTATAAGCTTTGTCGGGACAGGCGCAGCTTCGGATTCACCCCTCCACTTT.

This CDR3 reads CSVERQFQETQYF. The CDR3 nucleotides are TGCAGCGTTGAAAGACAGTTCCAAGAGACCCAGTACTTC. The V call is TRBV29-1, the J call TRBJ2-5, with a possible D match to TRBD1 (5 bases). In germline, CDR1 is SQVTM, CDR2 ANQGSEA. This CDR3 is 13 amino acids long. V lost 2 bases to trimming and J lost 1 base, with 8 bases between them.

The V and J genes are TRBV2 and TRBJ2-7, with no clear D. V was trimmed by 6 bases and J by 3 bases, leaving 6 bases between them. The germline V gene encodes CDR1 SNHLY and CDR2 FYNNEI. The CDR3 has 11 amino acids. CDR3 DNA: TGTGCCAGCAGGTCCCTCTACGAGCAGTACTTC. Translating it yields CASRSLYEQYF.

This rearrangement joins TRBV6-1 to TRBJ1-3, with D possibly TRBD1 on 6 matching bases. Trimming took off 7 bases at V and 4 bases at J, with 11 bases between the two ends. The germline V gene encodes CDR1 MNHNS and CDR2 SASEGT. The CDR3 length is 13 residues. CDR3 amino acids: CASTPGQGNTIYF. CDR3 sequence (DNA): TGTGCCAGCACTCCGGGACAAGGAAACACCATATATTTT.

This chain connects TRBV28 to TRBJ1-2; TRBD1 agrees at 7 bases. The CDR3 consists of 15 residues. The germline gives CDR1 MDHEN, CDR2 SYDVKM. V shed 4 bases, J shed 4 bases, and the junction held 9 bases outside the gene matches. The DNA for the CDR3 is TGTGCCAGCAGTTCCTGGACAGGCCGCGGCTATGGCTACACCTTC. This codes for CASSSWTGRGYGYTF.

The chain recombines TRBV6-6 with TRBJ2-1, with 9 nucleotides matching TRBD1. The germline V gene has CDR1 MNHNY and CDR2 SVGAGI (reference sequence). The CDR3 consists of 14 residues. V was clipped by 4 bases and J by 6 bases; unmatched bases: 4. The CDR3 DNA sequence: TGTGCCAGCAGTTTAAGGACAGGGGTCAATGAGCAGTTCTTC. Protein product: CASSLRTGVNEQFF.

The genes are TRBV28 and TRBJ1-1, with D uncertain. The germline V gene encodes CDR1 MDHEN and CDR2 SYDVKM. This CDR3 region has 15 residues. Between the trimmed V and J ends, which lost 1 base and 0 bases, there was a span of 9 bases. CDR3: CASSLYPVMNTEAFF. The CDR3 DNA follows: TGTGCCAGCAGTTTATATCCAGTGATGAACACTGAAGCTTTCTTT.

V gene TRBV18 combines with J gene TRBJ2-2; possible D gene TRBD1, 7 bases. Germline V CDR1 and CDR2: KGHSH, LQKENI. The CDR3 loop spans 16 amino acids. Trimming cost V 3 bases and J 7 bases, with 18 bases left between them. The CDR3: CASSPMDRTKGGELFF. DNA for the CDR3: TGTGCCAGCTCACCCATGGACAGGACTAAAGGCGGGGAGCTGTTTTTT.

The chain uses TRBV27 and TRBJ1-5, with 8 bases lining up with TRBD1. The germline gives CDR1 MNHEY, CDR2 SMNVEV (reference sequence). This CDR3 region has 16 residues. V was clipped by 6 bases and J by 5 bases; unmatched bases: 12. DNA for the CDR3: TGTGCCAGCAGCTTTTTTGGGACAGGAGGGGATCAGCCCCAGCATTTT. Protein product: CASSFFGTGGDQPQHF.

A few counts support this clone. The V and J genes are TRBV5-1 and TRBJ2-5; a weak D match, TRBD1 (6 bases). Per germline, CDR1 SGHRS and CDR2 YFSETQ. The germline V and J ends were trimmed by 7 bases and 3 bases, with 13 bases remaining between them. CDR3 length: 13 amino acids. CDR3 in DNA: TGCGCCAGCGGGGGACGGGACAAAGAGACCCAGTACTTC. It translates to CASGGRDKETQYF.

V usage is TRBV30 and J usage is TRBJ1-1; 7 bases fit TRBD1. V gave up 6 bases and J gave up 7 bases; unmatched junction bases: 14. The germline V gene encodes CDR1 GTSNPN and CDR2 SVGIG (reference sequence). There are 14 residues in the CDR3. Here the CDR3 reads CACMGFTDRVEAFF. Written as DNA, the CDR3 is TGTGCCTGTATGGGTTTTACCGACAGGGTTGAAGCTTTCTTT.

The chain links TRBV11-2 to TRBJ2-5; unclear D gene. Per germline, CDR1 SGHAT and CDR2 FQNNGV. The ends were cut back, 5 bases at V and 0 bases at J, with 7 bases in the middle. The CDR3 has 13 amino acids. In DNA form, the CDR3 reads TGTGCCAGCAGCCCCGGGTACCAAGAGACCCAGTACTTC. This sequence encodes CASSPGYQETQYF.

This clone showed up just a few times. The chain links TRBV10-3 to TRBJ2-7, with 10 bases that match TRBD1. The CDR3 runs to 13 residues. V trimming: 10 bases; J trimming: 5 bases; junction bases outside the gene matches: 8. CDR1 ENHRY and CDR2 SYGVKD come from the germline V gene. The CDR3 loop is CATGQGEMNEQYF. CDR3 coding DNA: TGTGCCACCGGACAGGGGGAAATGAACGAGCAGTACTTC.

The chain combines TRBV7-2 with TRBJ1-2, with D tentatively TRBD1 (5 bases). V shed 0 bases and J shed 5 bases, with 10 bases lying between them. CDR1 is SGHTA, CDR2 FQGNSA, per germline. This CDR3 region has 14 residues. CDR3 DNA sequence: TGTGCCAGCAGCTTAGCGGACGGGGGGTATGGCTACACCTTC. As protein: CASSLADGGYGYTF. Based on the CDR3 plus reference TRBV7-2 and TRBJ1-2, the full variable domain is GAGVSQSPSNKVTEKGKDVELRCDPISGHTALYWYRQSLGQGLEFLIYFQGNSAPDKSGLPSDRFSAERTGGSVSTLTIQRTQQEDSAVYLCASSLADGGYGYTFGSGTRLTVV.

The CDR3: CASSSQGGLSEKLFF. For the CDR3, the DNA is TGTGCCAGCAGTTCTCAGGGAGGGTTAAGCGAAAAACTGTTTTTT. The genes are TRBV6-5 and TRBJ1-4; D is possibly TRBD1 (5 bases). The CDR3 is 15 residues long. Per the germline V gene, CDR1 is MNHEY and CDR2 is SVGAGI. V was cut by 4 bases and J by 8 bases, with 17 bases left in between.